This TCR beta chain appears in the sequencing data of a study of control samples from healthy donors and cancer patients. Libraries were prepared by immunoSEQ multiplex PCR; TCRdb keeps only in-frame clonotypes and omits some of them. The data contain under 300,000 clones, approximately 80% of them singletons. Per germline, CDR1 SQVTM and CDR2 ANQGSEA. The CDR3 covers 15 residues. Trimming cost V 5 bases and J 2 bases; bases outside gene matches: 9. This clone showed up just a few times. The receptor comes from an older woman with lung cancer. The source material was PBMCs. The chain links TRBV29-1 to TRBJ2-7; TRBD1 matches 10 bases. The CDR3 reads CSVLPGQGSPYEQYF. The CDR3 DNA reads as TGCAGCGTTCTTCCGGGACAGGGGAGCCCCTACGAGCAGTACTTC.